This T cell receptor (beta chain) was found in a study of shared clonotypes between healthy human individuals. Produced via immunoSEQ multiplex PCR; TCRdb's table is partial and in-frame only. Here the sample spans under 1,900,000 clones, 98% being singletons. Source material: naive CD4+ T cells sorted from blood. The subset was: CD45RA+ positively selected. This TCR derives from a man aged 25-40 years in good health.

The CDR3 loop is CASSDFRNYGYTF. The CDR3 DNA reads as TGCGCCAGCAGTGATTTCCGGAACTATGGCTACACCTTC. This chain links TRBV10-2 with TRBJ1-2; D unresolved. Trimming took off 3 bases at V and 2 bases at J, with 7 bases between the two ends. Germline V gives CDR1 WSHSY, CDR2 SAAADI. This CDR3 has 13 amino acids.